These T cell receptor beta chains were read from a single sample in a study of identifying expanded T cells in peripheral blood. Produced via immunoSEQ multiplex PCR; TCRdb's table is partial and in-frame only. The sample has roughly 100,000 clones; approximately 89% are singletons. The sequencing input was blood. The receptors shown here come from a person aged 18 to 70 in good health. Each CDR3 is given with its conserved first and last residue. Fields, in order: V gene, J gene, clone size, D gene, CDR3 length, CDR3 protein, CDR3 DNA. The D gene is left open where the match is weak. The size field is filled for only some rows; it gives once, few, many or a size class.

v_gene: TRBV4-1; j_gene: TRBJ2-5; abundance: .; d_gene: TRBD2; len: 17; CDR3aa: CASSQGTLAGGSETQYF; CDR3nt: TGCGCCAGCAGCCAAGGCACCTTAGCGGGGGGTTCGGAGACCCAGTACTTC
v_gene: TRBV5-6; j_gene: TRBJ2-3; abundance: .; d_gene: TRBD1; len: 15; CDR3aa: CASSLSGQGWDTQYF; CDR3nt: TGTGCCAGCAGCTTGTCGGGACAGGGATGGGATACGCAGTATTTT
v_gene: TRBV19; j_gene: TRBJ2-1; abundance: .; d_gene: TRBD1; len: 15; CDR3aa: CASSRDREPHNEQFF; CDR3nt: TGTGCCAGTAGCCGGGACAGGGAGCCACACAATGAGCAGTTCTTC
v_gene: TRBV5-6; j_gene: TRBJ2-2; abundance: .; d_gene: .; len: 14; CDR3aa: CASSLTGNTGELFF; CDR3nt: TGTGCCAGCAGCTTAACGGGGAACACCGGGGAGCTGTTTTTT
v_gene: TRBV5-1; j_gene: TRBJ2-1; abundance: .; d_gene: TRBD1; len: 17; CDR3aa: CASSPGGGQGKRGEQFF; CDR3nt: TGCGCCAGCAGCCCCGGGGGTGGACAGGGAAAGAGGGGCGAGCAGTTCTTC
v_gene: TRBV25-1; j_gene: TRBJ2-1; abundance: .; d_gene: TRBD1; len: 16; CDR3aa: CASSESSGQGSNEQFF; CDR3nt: TGTGCCAGCAGTGAATCATCGGGACAGGGTTCGAATGAGCAGTTCTTC
v_gene: TRBV18; j_gene: TRBJ2-3; abundance: .; d_gene: .; len: 16; CDR3aa: CASSPPGATLTDTQYF; CDR3nt: TGTGCCAGCTCACCACCGGGAGCGACTCTCACAGATACGCAGTATTTT
v_gene: TRBV6-6; j_gene: TRBJ1-2; abundance: .; d_gene: .; len: 16; CDR3aa: CASNYGALRANYGYTF; CDR3nt: TGTGCCAGCAACTACGGGGCCCTAAGAGCTAACTATGGCTACACCTTC
v_gene: TRBV21-1; j_gene: TRBJ2-1; abundance: .; d_gene: .; len: 15; CDR3aa: CASSKVAHAANEQFF; CDR3nt: TGTGCCAGCAGCAAAGTGGCGCACGCTGCCAATGAGCAGTTCTTC
v_gene: TRBV29-1; j_gene: TRBJ1-5; abundance: .; d_gene: TRBD1; len: 12; CDR3aa: CSVGQGMEPQHF; CDR3nt: TGCAGCGTTGGACAGGGGATGGAGCCCCAGCATTTT
v_gene: TRBV5-1; j_gene: TRBJ1-1; abundance: once; d_gene: TRBD1; len: 13; CDR3aa: CASSLQGVTEAFF; CDR3nt: TGCGCCAGCAGCTTGCAGGGGGTGACTGAAGCTTTCTTT
v_gene: TRBV4-3; j_gene: TRBJ1-6; abundance: once; d_gene: TRBD1; len: 15; CDR3aa: CASSHVQGDNSPLHF; CDR3nt: TGCGCCAGCAGCCACGTACAGGGGGACAATTCACCCCTCCACTTT
v_gene: TRBV10-1; j_gene: TRBJ2-1; abundance: .; d_gene: .; len: 15; CDR3aa: CASSESVSSYNEQFF; CDR3nt: TGCGCCAGCAGTGAGTCGGTGAGCTCCTACAATGAGCAGTTCTTC
v_gene: TRBV6-1; j_gene: TRBJ2-3; abundance: .; d_gene: TRBD2; len: 16; CDR3aa: CASSDRVAGGPDTQYF; CDR3nt: TGTGCCAGCAGTGATCGGGTAGCGGGGGGCCCAGATACGCAGTATTTT
v_gene: TRBV19; j_gene: TRBJ2-7; abundance: once; d_gene: TRBD1; len: 14; CDR3aa: CASSSPGQFYEQYF; CDR3nt: TGTGCCAGTAGCTCTCCGGGACAGTTCTACGAGCAGTACTTC
v_gene: TRBV27; j_gene: TRBJ1-2; abundance: .; d_gene: .; len: 13; CDR3aa: CASRTVNNYGYTF; CDR3nt: TGTGCCAGCCGCACTGTAAATAACTATGGCTACACCTTC
v_gene: TRBV16; j_gene: TRBJ2-3; abundance: .; d_gene: .; len: 12; CDR3aa: CASSQDSHTQYF; CDR3nt: TGTGCCAGCAGCCAAGACTCCCATACGCAGTATTTT
v_gene: TRBV5-1; j_gene: TRBJ2-3; abundance: .; d_gene: TRBD2; len: 15; CDR3aa: CASSSGQAGEDTQYF; CDR3nt: TGCGCCAGCAGCTCGGGCCAAGCGGGGGAAGATACGCAGTATTTT
v_gene: TRBV4-3; j_gene: TRBJ2-5; abundance: .; d_gene: TRBD2; len: 16; CDR3aa: CASSQEVLAGGVTQYF; CDR3nt: TGCGCCAGCAGCCAAGAGGTTCTAGCGGGGGGGGTGACCCAGTACTTC
v_gene: TRBV18; j_gene: TRBJ2-5; abundance: .; d_gene: .; len: 16; CDR3aa: CASSLTLTSREETQYF; CDR3nt: TGTGCCAGCTCACTTACATTGACAAGTCGGGAAGAGACCCAGTACTTC
v_gene: TRBV5-4; j_gene: TRBJ2-5; abundance: .; d_gene: TRBD2; len: 16; CDR3aa: CASSPVASGLQETQYF; CDR3nt: TGTGCCAGCAGCCCCGTGGCTAGCGGATTACAAGAGACCCAGTACTTC
v_gene: TRBV25-1; j_gene: TRBJ2-7; abundance: .; d_gene: TRBD1; len: 16; CDR3aa: CASSESGTGVIYEQYF; CDR3nt: TGTGCCAGCAGTGAATCCGGGACAGGGGTTATCTACGAGCAGTACTTC
v_gene: TRBV7-9; j_gene: TRBJ1-2; abundance: .; d_gene: .; len: 11; CDR3aa: CASTRSGSYTF; CDR3nt: TGTGCCAGCACCCGCTCAGGTAGCTACACCTTC
v_gene: TRBV19; j_gene: TRBJ2-3; abundance: .; d_gene: TRBD1; len: 14; CDR3aa: CASSITGGFYTQYF; CDR3nt: TGTGCCAGTAGTATCACAGGGGGCTTTTATACGCAGTATTTT
v_gene: TRBV5-6; j_gene: TRBJ1-3; abundance: .; d_gene: .; len: 13; CDR3aa: CASSLGAGNTIYF; CDR3nt: TGTGCCAGCAGCTTGGGGGCCGGAAACACCATATATTTT
v_gene: TRBV2; j_gene: TRBJ1-3; abundance: .; d_gene: TRBD1; len: 12; CDR3aa: CASRDRANTIYF; CDR3nt: TGTGCCAGCAGGGACAGGGCGAACACCATATATTTT
v_gene: TRBV19; j_gene: TRBJ2-3; abundance: .; d_gene: .; len: 15; CDR3aa: CASSITRGGLDTQYF; CDR3nt: TGTGCCAGTAGTATAACGAGGGGGGGCCTCGATACGCAGTATTTT
v_gene: TRBV19; j_gene: TRBJ2-7; abundance: .; d_gene: TRBD1; len: 13; CDR3aa: CASGGRDSYEQYF; CDR3nt: TGTGCCAGTGGAGGCCGGGACAGTTACGAGCAGTACTTC
v_gene: TRBV7-2; j_gene: TRBJ2-1; abundance: .; d_gene: .; len: 17; CDR3aa: CASSWALGARAYNEQFF; CDR3nt: TGTGCCAGCAGCTGGGCTTTGGGGGCTAGAGCCTACAATGAGCAGTTCTTC
v_gene: TRBV28; j_gene: TRBJ1-4; abundance: .; d_gene: TRBD1; len: 15; CDR3aa: CASTDTGGRNEKLFF; CDR3nt: TGTGCCAGCACTGACACAGGGGGTAGGAATGAAAAACTGTTTTTT
v_gene: TRBV6-6; j_gene: TRBJ2-2; abundance: .; d_gene: .; len: 15; CDR3aa: CASSYLARKTGELFF; CDR3nt: TGTGCCAGCAGTTACTTAGCCAGAAAGACCGGGGAGCTGTTTTTT
v_gene: TRBV4-1; j_gene: TRBJ2-6; abundance: .; d_gene: .; len: 16; CDR3aa: CASSQGTFRGANVLTF; CDR3nt: TGCGCCAGCAGCCAAGGAACTTTCAGAGGGGCCAACGTCCTGACTTTC
v_gene: TRBV18; j_gene: TRBJ1-1; abundance: .; d_gene: TRBD1; len: 15; CDR3aa: CASPPGTGTYTEAFF; CDR3nt: TGTGCCAGCCCACCTGGGACAGGAACCTACACTGAAGCTTTCTTT
v_gene: TRBV4-1; j_gene: TRBJ2-1; abundance: .; d_gene: TRBD2; len: 18; CDR3aa: CASSQEEVAGGSHNEQFF; CDR3nt: TGCGCCAGCAGCCAAGAAGAGGTCGCGGGAGGCTCTCACAATGAGCAGTTCTTC
v_gene: TRBV7-3; j_gene: TRBJ2-2; abundance: .; d_gene: TRBD1; len: 16; CDR3aa: CASSFQGAQGTGELFF; CDR3nt: TGTGCCAGCAGTTTCCAGGGGGCGCAAGGCACCGGGGAGCTGTTTTTT
v_gene: TRBV7-8; j_gene: TRBJ1-1; abundance: .; d_gene: TRBD1; len: 14; CDR3aa: CASGSDRAGSEAFF; CDR3nt: TGTGCCAGCGGCTCAGACAGGGCCGGATCTGAAGCTTTCTTT
v_gene: TRBV6-1; j_gene: TRBJ2-2; abundance: few; d_gene: .; len: 13; CDR3aa: CASSDGEAGELFF; CDR3nt: TGTGCCAGCAGCGACGGGGAGGCCGGGGAGCTGTTTTTT
v_gene: TRBV27; j_gene: TRBJ2-7; abundance: once; d_gene: .; len: 14; CDR3aa: CASSFERRWGEQYF; CDR3nt: TGTGCCAGCAGTTTTGAGCGGAGATGGGGGGAGCAGTACTTC
v_gene: TRBV5-4; j_gene: TRBJ2-1; abundance: .; d_gene: TRBD2; len: 14; CDR3aa: CASSLELAGDEQFF; CDR3nt: TGTGCCAGCAGCTTGGAACTAGCGGGGGATGAGCAGTTCTTC
v_gene: TRBV5-8; j_gene: TRBJ2-7; abundance: .; d_gene: .; len: 14; CDR3aa: CASSLEAGNYEQYF; CDR3nt: TGTGCCAGCAGCTTGGAGGCAGGGAACTACGAGCAGTACTTC
v_gene: TRBV6-1; j_gene: TRBJ1-3; abundance: .; d_gene: .; len: 18; CDR3aa: CASSEMAGGVGSGNTIYF; CDR3nt: TGTGCCAGCAGTGAAATGGCCGGCGGGGTGGGCTCTGGAAACACCATATATTTT
v_gene: TRBV6-5; j_gene: TRBJ1-4; abundance: .; d_gene: .; len: 13; CDR3aa: CASSYWQNEKLFF; CDR3nt: TGTGCCAGCAGTTACTGGCAGAATGAAAAACTGTTTTTT
v_gene: TRBV30; j_gene: TRBJ1-3; abundance: once; d_gene: .; len: 13; CDR3aa: CAFRVVAGNTIYF; CDR3nt: TGTGCCTTCAGGGTTGTCGCTGGAAACACCATATATTTT
v_gene: TRBV5-1; j_gene: TRBJ1-1; abundance: .; d_gene: .; len: 14; CDR3aa: CASSLGFENTEAFF; CDR3nt: TGCGCCAGCAGCTTGGGCTTCGAGAACACTGAAGCTTTCTTT
v_gene: TRBV5-1; j_gene: TRBJ2-1; abundance: .; d_gene: .; len: 18; CDR3aa: CASSPTSGTSRIVDEQFF; CDR3nt: TGCGCCAGCAGCCCCACTTCCGGAACTAGCAGAATTGTAGATGAGCAGTTCTTC
v_gene: TRBV4-3; j_gene: TRBJ1-5; abundance: once; d_gene: .; len: 18; CDR3aa: CASSQAFIGADYNQPQHF; CDR3nt: TGCGCCAGCAGCCAGGCCTTTATCGGGGCGGATTACAATCAGCCCCAGCATTTT
v_gene: TRBV28; j_gene: TRBJ1-5; abundance: .; d_gene: .; len: 12; CDR3aa: CASSSDRQPQHF; CDR3nt: TGTGCCAGCAGTTCGGACAGACAGCCCCAGCATTTT
v_gene: TRBV7-8; j_gene: TRBJ2-1; abundance: .; d_gene: TRBD2; len: 13; CDR3aa: CASSLTSSNEQFF; CDR3nt: TGTGCCAGCAGCTTGACTAGCAGCAATGAGCAGTTCTTC
v_gene: TRBV7-2; j_gene: TRBJ2-7; abundance: .; d_gene: .; len: 12; CDR3aa: CASSLVSYEQYF; CDR3nt: TGTGCCAGCAGCTTAGTCTCCTACGAGCAGTACTTC